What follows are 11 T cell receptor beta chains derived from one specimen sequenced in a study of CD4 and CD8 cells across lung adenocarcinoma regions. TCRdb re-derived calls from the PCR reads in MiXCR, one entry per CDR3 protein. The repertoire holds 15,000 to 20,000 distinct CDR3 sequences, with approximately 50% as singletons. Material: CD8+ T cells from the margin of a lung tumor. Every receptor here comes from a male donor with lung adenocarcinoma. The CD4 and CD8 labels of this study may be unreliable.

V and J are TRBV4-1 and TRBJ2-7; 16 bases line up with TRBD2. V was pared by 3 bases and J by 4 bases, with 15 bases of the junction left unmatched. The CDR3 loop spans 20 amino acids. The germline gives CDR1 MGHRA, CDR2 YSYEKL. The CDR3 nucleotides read TGCGCCAGCAGCCAGGTGACGGGACTAGCGGGAGGGGTTTACGGGTACGAGCAGTACTTC. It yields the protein CASSQVTGLAGGVYGYEQYF.

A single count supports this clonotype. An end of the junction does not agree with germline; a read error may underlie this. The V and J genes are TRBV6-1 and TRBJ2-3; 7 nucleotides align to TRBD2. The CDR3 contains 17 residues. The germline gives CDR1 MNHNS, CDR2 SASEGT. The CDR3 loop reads CASSGGTGAGDPETQYF. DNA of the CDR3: TGTGCCAGCAGTGGGGGGACTGGGGCGGGGGACCCAGAGACGCAGTATTTC.

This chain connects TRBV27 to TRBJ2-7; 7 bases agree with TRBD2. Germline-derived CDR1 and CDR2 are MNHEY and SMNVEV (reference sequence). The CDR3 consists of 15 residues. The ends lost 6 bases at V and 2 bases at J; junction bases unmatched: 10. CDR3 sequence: CASRPGGGGTYEQYF. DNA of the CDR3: TGTGCCAGCAGGCCGGGAGGAGGAGGGACCTACGAGCAGTACTTC.

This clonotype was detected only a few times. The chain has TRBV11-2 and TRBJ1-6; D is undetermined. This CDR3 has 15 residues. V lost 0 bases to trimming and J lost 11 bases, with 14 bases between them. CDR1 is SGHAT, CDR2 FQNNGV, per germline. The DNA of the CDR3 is TGTGCCAGCAGCTTAGAACCGGGCGGGAATGCACCCCTCCACTTT. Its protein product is CASSLEPGGNAPLHF.

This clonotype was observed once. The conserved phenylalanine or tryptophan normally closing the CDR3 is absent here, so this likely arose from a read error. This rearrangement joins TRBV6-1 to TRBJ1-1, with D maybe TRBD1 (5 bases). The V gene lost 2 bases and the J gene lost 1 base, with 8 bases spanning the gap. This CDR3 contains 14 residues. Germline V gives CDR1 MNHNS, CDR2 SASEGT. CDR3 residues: CASSEHQGNTEAFS. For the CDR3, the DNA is TGTGCCAGCAGTGAACATCAGGGGAACACTGAAGCTTTCTCT.

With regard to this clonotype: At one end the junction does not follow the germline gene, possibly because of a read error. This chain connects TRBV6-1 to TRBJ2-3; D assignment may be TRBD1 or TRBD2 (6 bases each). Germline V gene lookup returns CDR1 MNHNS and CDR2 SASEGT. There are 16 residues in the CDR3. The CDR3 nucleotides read TGTGCCAGCAGGGAAGCCGGGGGCCGGGTCCGGGATACCCAGTATTTC. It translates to CASREAGGRVRDTQYF.

In DNA form, the CDR3 reads TGTGGCAGGGGGAAAGGCGGACTAGAGGCAGATACGCAGTACTTC. Translated, it gives CGRGKGGLEADTQYF. The chain links TRBV6-1 to TRBJ2-5; D may correspond to TRBD1 or TRBD2 (7 bases each). This CDR3 has 15 residues. Germline values: CDR1 MNHNS, CDR2 SASEGT.

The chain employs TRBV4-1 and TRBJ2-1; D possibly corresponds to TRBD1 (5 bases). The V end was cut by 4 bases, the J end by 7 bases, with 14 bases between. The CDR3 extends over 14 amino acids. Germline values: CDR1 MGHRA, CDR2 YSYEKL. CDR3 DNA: TGCGCCAGCAGCCCAGGTGTACAGGCTAATGAGCAGTTCTTC. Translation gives CASSPGVQANEQFF.

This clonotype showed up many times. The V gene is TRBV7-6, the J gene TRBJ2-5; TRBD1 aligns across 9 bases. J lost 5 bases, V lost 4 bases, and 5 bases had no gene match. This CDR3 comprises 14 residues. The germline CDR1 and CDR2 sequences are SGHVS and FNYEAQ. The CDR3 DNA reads TGTGCCAGCAGCTCCAACAGGGGGCGGGAGACCCAGTACTTC. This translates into CASSSNRGRETQYF.

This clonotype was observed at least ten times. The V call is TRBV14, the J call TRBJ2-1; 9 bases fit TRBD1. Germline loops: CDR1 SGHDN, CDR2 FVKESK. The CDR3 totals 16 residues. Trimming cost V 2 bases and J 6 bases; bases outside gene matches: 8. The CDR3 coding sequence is TGTGCCAGCAGCCAACTTCGGGACAGGGTATCCAATGAGCAGTTCTTC. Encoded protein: CASSQLRDRVSNEQFF. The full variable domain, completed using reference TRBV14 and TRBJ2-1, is EAGVTQFPSHSVIEKGQTVTLRCDPISGHDNLYWYRRVMGKEIKFLLHFVKESKQDESGMPNNRFLAERTGGTYSTLKVQPAELEDSGVYFCASSQLRDRVSNEQFFGPGTRLTVL.

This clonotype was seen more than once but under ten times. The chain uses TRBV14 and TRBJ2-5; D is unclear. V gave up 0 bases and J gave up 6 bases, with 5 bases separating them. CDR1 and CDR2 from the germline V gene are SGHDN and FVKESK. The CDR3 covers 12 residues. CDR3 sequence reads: CASSQDRKTQYF. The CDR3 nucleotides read TGTGCCAGCAGCCAAGATCGAAAGACCCAGTACTTC.